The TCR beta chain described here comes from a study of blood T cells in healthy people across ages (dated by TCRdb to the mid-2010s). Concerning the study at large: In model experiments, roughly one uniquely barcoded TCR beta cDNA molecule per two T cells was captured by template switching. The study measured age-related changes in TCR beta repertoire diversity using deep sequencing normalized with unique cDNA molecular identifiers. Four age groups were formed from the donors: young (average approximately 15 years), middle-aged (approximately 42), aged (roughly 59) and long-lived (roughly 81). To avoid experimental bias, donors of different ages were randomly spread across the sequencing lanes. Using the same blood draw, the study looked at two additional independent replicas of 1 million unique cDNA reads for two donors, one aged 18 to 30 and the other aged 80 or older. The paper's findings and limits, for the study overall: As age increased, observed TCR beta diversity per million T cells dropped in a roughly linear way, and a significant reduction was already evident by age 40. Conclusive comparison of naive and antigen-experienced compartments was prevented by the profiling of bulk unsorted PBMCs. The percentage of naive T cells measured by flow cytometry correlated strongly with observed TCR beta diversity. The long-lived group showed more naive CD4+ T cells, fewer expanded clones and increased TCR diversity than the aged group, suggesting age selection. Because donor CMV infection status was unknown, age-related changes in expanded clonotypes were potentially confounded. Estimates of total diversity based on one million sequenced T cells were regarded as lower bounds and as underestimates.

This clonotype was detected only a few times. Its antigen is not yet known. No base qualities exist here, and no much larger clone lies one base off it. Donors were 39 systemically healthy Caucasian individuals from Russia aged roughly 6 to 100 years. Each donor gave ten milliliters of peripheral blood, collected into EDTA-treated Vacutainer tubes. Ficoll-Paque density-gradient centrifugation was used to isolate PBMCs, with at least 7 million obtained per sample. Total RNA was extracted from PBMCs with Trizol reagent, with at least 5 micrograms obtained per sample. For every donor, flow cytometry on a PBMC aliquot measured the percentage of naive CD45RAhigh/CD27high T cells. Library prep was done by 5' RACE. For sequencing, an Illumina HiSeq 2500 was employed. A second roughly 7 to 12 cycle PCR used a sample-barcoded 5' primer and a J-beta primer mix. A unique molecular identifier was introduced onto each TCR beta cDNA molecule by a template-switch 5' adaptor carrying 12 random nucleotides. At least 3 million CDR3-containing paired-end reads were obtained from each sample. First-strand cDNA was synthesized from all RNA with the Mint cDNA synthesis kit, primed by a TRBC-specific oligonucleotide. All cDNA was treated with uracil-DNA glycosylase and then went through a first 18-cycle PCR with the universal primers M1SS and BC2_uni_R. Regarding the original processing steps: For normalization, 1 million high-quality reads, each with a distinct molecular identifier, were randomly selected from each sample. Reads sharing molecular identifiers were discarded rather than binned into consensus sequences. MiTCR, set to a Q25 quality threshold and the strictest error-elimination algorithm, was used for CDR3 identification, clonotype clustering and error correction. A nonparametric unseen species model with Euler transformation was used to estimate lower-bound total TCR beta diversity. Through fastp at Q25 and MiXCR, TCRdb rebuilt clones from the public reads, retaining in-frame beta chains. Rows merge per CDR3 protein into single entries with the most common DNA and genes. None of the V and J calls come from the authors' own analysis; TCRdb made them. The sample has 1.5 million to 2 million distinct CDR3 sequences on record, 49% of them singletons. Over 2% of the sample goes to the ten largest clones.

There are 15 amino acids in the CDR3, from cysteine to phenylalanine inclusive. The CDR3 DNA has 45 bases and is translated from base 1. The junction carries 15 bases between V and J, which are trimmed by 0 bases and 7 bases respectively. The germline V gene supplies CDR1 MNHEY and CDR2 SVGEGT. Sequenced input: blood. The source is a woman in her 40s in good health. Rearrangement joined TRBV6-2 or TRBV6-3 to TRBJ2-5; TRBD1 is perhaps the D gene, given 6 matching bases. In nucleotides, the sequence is TGTGCCAGCAGTTACTCGGACAGAGGCCTAGCGACCCAGTACTTC. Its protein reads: CASSYSDRGLATQYF.